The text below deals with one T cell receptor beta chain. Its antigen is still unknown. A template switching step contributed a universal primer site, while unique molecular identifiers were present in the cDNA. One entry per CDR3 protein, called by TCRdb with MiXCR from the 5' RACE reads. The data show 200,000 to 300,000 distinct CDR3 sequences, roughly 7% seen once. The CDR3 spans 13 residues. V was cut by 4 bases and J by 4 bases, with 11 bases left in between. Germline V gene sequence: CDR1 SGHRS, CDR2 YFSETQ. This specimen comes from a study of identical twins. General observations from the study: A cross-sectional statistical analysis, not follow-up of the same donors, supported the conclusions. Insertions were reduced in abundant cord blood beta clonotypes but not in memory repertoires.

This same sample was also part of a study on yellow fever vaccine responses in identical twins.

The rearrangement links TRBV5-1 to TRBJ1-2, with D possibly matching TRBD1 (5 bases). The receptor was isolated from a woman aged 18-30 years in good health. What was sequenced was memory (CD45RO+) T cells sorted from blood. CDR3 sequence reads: CASSATVLYGYTF. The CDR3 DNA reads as TGCGCCAGCAGCGCGACAGTCCTCTATGGCTACACCTTC.